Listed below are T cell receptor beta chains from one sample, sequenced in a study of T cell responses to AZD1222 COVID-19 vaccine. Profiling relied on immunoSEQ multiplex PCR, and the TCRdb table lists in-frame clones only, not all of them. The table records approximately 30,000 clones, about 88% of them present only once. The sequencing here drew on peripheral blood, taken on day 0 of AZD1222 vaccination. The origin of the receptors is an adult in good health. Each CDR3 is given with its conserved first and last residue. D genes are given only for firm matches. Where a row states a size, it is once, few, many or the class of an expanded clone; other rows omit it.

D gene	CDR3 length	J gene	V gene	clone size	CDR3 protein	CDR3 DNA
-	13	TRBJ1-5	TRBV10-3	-	CAISAGANQPQHF	TGTGCCATCAGTGCAGGGGCCAATCAGCCCCAGCATTTT
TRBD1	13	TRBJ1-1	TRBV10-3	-	CAITARTGGEAFF	TGTGCCATCACCGCCAGGACAGGGGGTGAAGCTTTCTTT
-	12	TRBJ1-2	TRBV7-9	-	CASSLGTGTVTF	TGTGCCAGCAGCTTAGGTACAGGGACCGTTACCTTC
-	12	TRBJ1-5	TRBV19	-	CASRYSNQPQHF	TGTGCCAGTAGGTATAGCAATCAGCCCCAGCATTTT
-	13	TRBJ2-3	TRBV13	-	CASSRGETDTQYF	TGTGCCAGCAGCCGGGGCGAAACAGATACGCAGTATTTT
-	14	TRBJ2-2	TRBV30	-	CAWSMGLNTGELFF	TGTGCCTGGAGTATGGGACTCAACACCGGGGAGCTGTTTTTT
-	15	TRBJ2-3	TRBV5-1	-	CASSLVATITDTQYF	TGCGCCAGCAGCTTGGTAGCAACCATCACAGATACGCAGTATTTT
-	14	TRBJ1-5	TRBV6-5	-	CASRTGEESQPQHF	TGTGCCAGTAGAACAGGAGAGGAAAGTCAGCCCCAGCATTTT
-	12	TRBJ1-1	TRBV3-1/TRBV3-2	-	CASSQENTEAFF	TGTGCCAGCAGCCAGGAGAACACTGAAGCTTTCTTT
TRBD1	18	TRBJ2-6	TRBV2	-	CAGAPGTGDPSGANVLTF	TGTGCCGGCGCCCCCGGGACAGGGGACCCCTCTGGGGCCAACGTCCTGACTTTC
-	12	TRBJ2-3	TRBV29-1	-	CSVEYPGGTQYF	TGCAGCGTTGAATACCCCGGCGGTACGCAGTATTTT
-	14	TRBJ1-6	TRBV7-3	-	CASSSDGLNSPLHF	TGTGCCAGCAGCTCGGACGGTCTGAATTCACCCCTCCACTTT
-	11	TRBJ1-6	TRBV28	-	CASSRTAPLHF	TGTGCCAGCAGTCGGACGGCTCCCCTCCACTTT
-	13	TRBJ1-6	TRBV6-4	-	CASSVSYNSPLHF	TGTGCCAGCAGTGTCTCCTATAATTCACCCCTCCACTTT
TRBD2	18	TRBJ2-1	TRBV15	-	CATSRKLPGLADFSEQFF	TGTGCCACCAGCAGAAAACTACCGGGACTAGCGGACTTTAGTGAGCAGTTCTTC
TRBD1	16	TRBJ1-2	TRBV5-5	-	CASSLVGTGGDYGYTF	TGTGCCAGCAGCTTGGTGGGGACAGGGGGCGACTATGGCTACACCTTC
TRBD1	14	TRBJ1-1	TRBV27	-	CASSLPGGNTEAFF	TGTGCCAGCAGTTTGCCAGGGGGTAACACTGAAGCTTTCTTT
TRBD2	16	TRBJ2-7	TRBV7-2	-	CASSPLALAGAYEQYF	TGTGCCAGCAGCCCCTTGGCACTCGCGGGGGCCTACGAGCAGTACTTC
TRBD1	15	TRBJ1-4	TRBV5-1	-	CASSLGGQANEKLFF	TGCGCCAGCAGCTTGGGGGGACAGGCAAATGAAAAACTGTTTTTT
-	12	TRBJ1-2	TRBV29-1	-	CSVLAGDYGYTF	TGCAGCGTTTTGGCAGGGGATTATGGCTACACCTTC
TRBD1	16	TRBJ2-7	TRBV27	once	CASSPISGTATYEQYF	TGTGCCAGCAGTCCTATCTCCGGGACAGCCACCTACGAGCAGTACTTC
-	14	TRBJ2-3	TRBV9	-	CASRPGPRADTQYF	TGTGCCAGCAGACCGGGACCCCGAGCAGATACGCAGTATTTT
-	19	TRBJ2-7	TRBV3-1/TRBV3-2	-	CASSHRRVASRGVSYEQYF	TGTGCCAGCAGCCACCGAAGGGTAGCTAGCCGCGGGGTCTCCTACGAGCAGTACTTC
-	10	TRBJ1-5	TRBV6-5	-	CASNYQPQHF	TGTGCCAGCAACTATCAGCCCCAGCATTTT
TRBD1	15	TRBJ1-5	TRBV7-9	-	CASSLVQGQGQPQHF	TGTGCCAGCAGCTTAGTTCAGGGACAGGGGCAGCCCCAGCATTTT
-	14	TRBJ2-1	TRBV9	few	CASGTGYGYNEQFF	TGTGCCAGTGGAACAGGGTACGGGTACAATGAGCAGTTCTTC
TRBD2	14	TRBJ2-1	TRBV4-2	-	CASSQLAGANEQFF	TGTGCCAGCAGCCAACTAGCGGGGGCTAATGAGCAGTTCTTC
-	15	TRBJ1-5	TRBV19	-	CASSIDGGSNQPQHF	TGTGCCAGTAGTATAGATGGGGGGAGCAATCAGCCCCAGCATTTT
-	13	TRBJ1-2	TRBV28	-	CASRPQGYYGYTF	TGTGCCAGCAGACCCCAGGGATACTATGGCTACACCTTC
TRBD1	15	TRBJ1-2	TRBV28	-	CASSSGQGSNYGYTF	TGTGCCAGCAGTTCGGGACAGGGTTCTAACTATGGCTACACCTTC
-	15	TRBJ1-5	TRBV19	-	CASSIDRGMSQPQHF	TGTGCCAGTAGTATAGACAGGGGAATGAGTCAGCCCCAGCATTTT
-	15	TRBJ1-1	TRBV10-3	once	CAISESMGDGTEAFF	TGTGCCATCAGTGAGAGTATGGGGGATGGCACTGAAGCTTTCTTT
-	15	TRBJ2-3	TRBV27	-	CASSLNGPGTDTQYF	TGTGCCAGCAGTTTAAACGGGCCTGGCACAGATACGCAGTATTTT
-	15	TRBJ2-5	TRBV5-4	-	CASSLGRETRETQYF	TGTGCCAGCAGCTTGGGGAGGGAGACGAGAGAGACCCAGTACTTC
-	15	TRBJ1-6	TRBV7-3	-	CASSTGHSGNSPLHF	TGTGCCAGCAGCACCGGACACAGCGGGAATTCACCCCTCCACTTT
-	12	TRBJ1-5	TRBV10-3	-	CAISESIGPQHF	TGTGCCATCAGTGAGTCGATCGGGCCCCAGCATTTT
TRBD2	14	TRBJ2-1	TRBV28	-	CASSQAGVRNEQFF	TGTGCCAGCAGCCAAGCGGGAGTAAGGAATGAGCAGTTCTTC
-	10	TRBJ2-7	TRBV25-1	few	CASRSAEQYF	TGTGCCAGCAGGAGCGCCGAGCAGTACTTC
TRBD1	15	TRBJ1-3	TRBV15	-	CATSRTTGVGNTIYF	TGTGCCACCAGCAGGACTACAGGGGTTGGAAACACCATATATTTT
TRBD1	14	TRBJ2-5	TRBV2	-	CAQSRDRERETQYF	TGTGCCCAGTCCCGGGACAGGGAAAGGGAGACCCAGTACTTC
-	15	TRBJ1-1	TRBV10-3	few	CAIRGTVVAGTEAFF	TGTGCCATCAGGGGGACTGTAGTGGCCGGCACTGAAGCTTTCTTT
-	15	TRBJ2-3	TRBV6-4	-	CASSDSPGGTDTQYF	TGTGCCAGCAGTGACTCGCCAGGGGGCACAGATACGCAGTATTTT
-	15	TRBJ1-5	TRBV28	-	CASSFQGAGNQPQHF	TGTGCCAGCAGTTTCCAGGGCGCGGGCAATCAGCCCCAGCATTTT
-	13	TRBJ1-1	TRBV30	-	CAWSSGHYTEAFF	TGTGCCTGGAGTTCGGGACATTACACTGAAGCTTTCTTT
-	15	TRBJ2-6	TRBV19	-	CASSIVSSGANVLTF	TGTGCCAGTAGTATCGTGAGCTCTGGGGCCAACGTCCTGACTTTC
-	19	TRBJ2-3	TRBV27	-	CASRLQGGERAGVPDTQYF	TGTGCCAGCAGACTACAGGGGGGGGAAAGAGCGGGAGTCCCAGATACGCAGTATTTT
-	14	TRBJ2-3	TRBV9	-	CASSVWGAADTQYF	TGTGCCAGCAGCGTTTGGGGGGCGGCAGATACGCAGTATTTT